This section outlines one T cell receptor (beta chain) sequence together with its context. Its target is not known. Trimming left V 4 bases short and J 0 bases short, with 12 bases between. Germline CDR1 is LNHDA and CDR2 is SQIVND (reference sequence). This CDR3 has 15 residues. These data are taken from a study of cytomegalovirus exposure and HLA in healthy donors. Study as a whole: Drawn from HLA-typed donors, tens of millions of unique TCRs were held in an early data release. Study results and limitations: Fewer N-insertions (relative to the approximately 700-donor mean) were reportedly seen in an Asian-associated ancestry cluster in a later analysis.

Primers for the PCR totalled 60 Vbeta and 13 Jbeta. Assay: immunoSEQ multiplex PCR; the TCRdb copy retains only in-frame clones and omits some. The sample shows about 100,000 clones, more than 75% of them seen only once. The chain recombines TRBV19 with TRBJ2-5, with TRBD2 as a possible D gene (6 bases). What was sequenced was PBMCs. The sequence came from a woman aged 60 to 75 in good health and CMV-seronegative. The CDR3 bases are TGTGCCAGTAGTAGAGCGGGCACTTACCAAGAGACCCAGTACTTC. Protein: CASSRAGTYQETQYF.